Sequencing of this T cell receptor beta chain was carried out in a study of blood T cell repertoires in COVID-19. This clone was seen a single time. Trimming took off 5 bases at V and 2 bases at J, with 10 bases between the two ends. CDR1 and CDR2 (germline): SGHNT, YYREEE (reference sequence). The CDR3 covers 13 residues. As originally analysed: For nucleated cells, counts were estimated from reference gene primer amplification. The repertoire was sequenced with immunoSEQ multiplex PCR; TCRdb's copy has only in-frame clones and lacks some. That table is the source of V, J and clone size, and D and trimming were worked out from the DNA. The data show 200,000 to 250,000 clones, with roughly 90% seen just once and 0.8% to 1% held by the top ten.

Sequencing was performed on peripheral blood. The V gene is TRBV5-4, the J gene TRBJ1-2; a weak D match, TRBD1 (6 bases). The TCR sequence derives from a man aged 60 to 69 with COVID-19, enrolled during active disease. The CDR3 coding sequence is TGTGCCAGCAGGATACAGGGAAACTATGGCTACACCTTC. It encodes CASRIQGNYGYTF.